This entry lists 17 T cell receptor beta chains sequenced from one sample in a study of T-cell memory formation after mild COVID-19. TCRdb processed the 5' RACE reads anew with MiXCR; each CDR3 protein has one entry. The sample records about 250,000 distinct CDR3 sequences, 16% being singletons. The sequenced sample consisted of PBMCs or a T cell subset sorted from them (not recorded which). Receptors originate from a man aged 18-30 years who had mild COVID-19 (a few samples of this study predate the infection). Cell type and time point are not known.

The chain couples TRBV5-4 to TRBJ2-3, with 11 bases aligning to TRBD2. V was clipped by 4 bases and J by 4 bases; unmatched bases: 8. The germline V gene encodes CDR1 SGHNT and CDR2 YYREEE (reference sequence). CDR3 size: 16 residues. CDR3 nucleotides: TGTGCCAGCAGCGTTCCTAGCGGGGGGCCTGCAGATACGCAGTATTTT. Encoded protein: CASSVPSGGPADTQYF.

This clonotype was counted a few times. The chain carries TRBV19 and TRBJ1-1; D gene uncertain. The CDR3 consists of 13 residues. Germline CDR1 LNHDA, CDR2 SQIVND (reference sequence). Trimming cost V 2 bases and J 6 bases, with 10 bases left between them. The CDR3 protein is CASSILEGSEAFF. The CDR3 nucleotides read TGTGCCAGTAGTATACTGGAGGGATCTGAAGCTTTCTTT. Using reference TRBV19 and TRBJ1-1 for the parts outside the CDR3, the full variable domain is DGGITQSPKYLFRKEGQNVTLSCEQNLNHDAMYWYRQDPGQGLRLIYYSQIVNDFQKGDIAEGYSVSREKKESFPLTVTSAQKNPTAFYLCASSILEGSEAFFGQGTRLTVV.

This clonotype has ten or more counts. The V and J genes are TRBV2 and TRBJ2-2; D is ambiguous. V lost 1 base and J 6 bases, leaving 9 bases between the germline ends. CDR1 is SNHLY and CDR2 is FYNNEI in the germline V gene. The CDR3 loop spans 14 amino acids. This CDR3 is CASSEDGAAGELFF. The CDR3 DNA sequence: TGTGCCAGCAGTGAAGATGGCGCTGCCGGGGAGCTGTTTTTT.

The chain links TRBV7-9 to TRBJ1-2; D ambiguous. The ends were cut back, 2 bases at V and 8 bases at J, with 15 bases in the middle. This CDR3 region has 14 residues. CDR1 is SEHNR, CDR2 FQNEAQ, per germline (reference sequence). DNA for the CDR3: TGTGCCAGCAGCTTATCGGGTGACGGGAACGGCTACACCTTC. Its translation is CASSLSGDGNGYTF.

CDR3 DNA: TGTGCCAGCAGCTTAACAGGTCGTGGCTACACCTTC. This sequence encodes CASSLTGRGYTF. This chain links TRBV7-2 with TRBJ1-2; a possible D gene is TRBD1 (5 bases). V was cut by 2 bases and J by 7 bases, with 8 bases left in between. This CDR3 contains 12 residues. CDR1 SGHTA and CDR2 FQGNSA come from the germline V gene.

V and J are TRBV27 and TRBJ1-2, with 9 bases matching TRBD1. V lost 5 bases to trimming and J lost 9 bases; unmatched junction nucleotides: 10. Germline V gives CDR1 MNHEY, CDR2 SMNVEV (reference sequence). The CDR3 loop spans 14 amino acids. CDR3 in amino acids: CASSPPGQGLRYTF. The CDR3 DNA reads TGTGCCAGCAGTCCTCCGGGACAGGGCCTCCGCTACACCTTC.

This clonotype was seen a handful of times. This chain uses TRBV5-1 with TRBJ1-1; tentatively, D is TRBD1 (6 bases). Trimming cost V 3 bases and J 11 bases, with 17 bases left between them. This CDR3 contains 13 residues. Germline V gene data show CDR1 as SGHRS and CDR2 as YFSETQ. CDR3 nucleotide sequence: TGCGCCAGCAGCTGGGACGTTAGCCAGGGGGCTTTCTTT. Protein sequence: CASSWDVSQGAFF.

The genes are TRBV3-1 and TRBJ2-1; the match to TRBD2 covers 8 bases. The CDR3 length is 15 residues. The V segment lost 4 bases and the J segment 0 bases; nucleotides outside the gene matches: 2. Germline CDR1 reads LGHDT; CDR2 reads YNNKEL (reference sequence). CDR3 residues: CASSPAGGSYNEQFF. Written as DNA, the CDR3 is TGTGCCAGCAGCCCCGCGGGGGGCTCCTACAATGAGCAGTTCTTC.

V usage is TRBV27 and J usage is TRBJ1-4; D perhaps matches TRBD1 (6 bases). Deletions cut 3 bases from V and 8 bases from J, with 13 bases between. The CDR3 consists of 14 residues. CDR1 and CDR2 (germline): MNHEY, SMNVEV (reference sequence). The CDR3 reads CASSLKGGGEKLFF. Here the CDR3 DNA reads TGTGCCAGCAGTTTGAAGGGGGGGGGCGAAAAACTGTTTTTT.

This clonotype was picked up a small number of times. This chain joins TRBV19 and TRBJ1-5; TRBD1 is a possible D gene (6 bases). Trimming stripped 5 bases from V and 1 base from J, with 18 bases between. There are 17 residues in the CDR3. CDR1 and CDR2 (germline): LNHDA, SQIVND (reference sequence). CDR3 protein: CASSPKTGGQSNQPQHF. DNA for the CDR3: TGTGCCAGTAGTCCGAAGACGGGGGGCCAGAGCAATCAGCCCCAGCATTTT.

With regard to this clonotype: The CDR3 ends on some other residue instead of the conserved phenylalanine or tryptophan, so this is likely a read error. This sequence joins TRBV4-3 and TRBJ2-7; 8 positions match TRBD1. V was pared by 0 bases and J by 0 bases, with 4 bases of the junction left unmatched. From germline, CDR1 is LGHNA and CDR2 YSLEER. This CDR3 has 16 amino acids. CDR3 nucleotides: TGCGCCAGCAGCCAAGATGGGGACAGGAGCTCCTACGAGCAGTACTTA. Protein: CASSQDGDRSSYEQYL.

This clonotype was counted only a few times. This chain joins TRBV5-1 and TRBJ2-5, with D possibly matching TRBD2 (6 bases). CDR3 length: 14 amino acids. Trimming took 4 bases from V and 1 from J, leaving 11 bases between them. CDR1 and CDR2 from the germline V gene are SGHRS and YFSETQ. CDR3 sequence (DNA): TGCGCCAGCAGCACGACTAGTCCCCAAGAGACCCAGTACTTC. Amino acids: CASSTTSPQETQYF.

The gene calls are TRBV5-6 and TRBJ1-1, with 7 bases identical to TRBD1. Germline-derived CDR1 and CDR2 are SGHDT and YYEEEE. The trim removed 4 bases at V and 1 base at J, leaving 10 bases unmatched. The CDR3 runs 16 residues. The CDR3 sequence is CASSPRQGRKNTEAFF. CDR3 DNA: TGTGCCAGCAGCCCAAGACAGGGAAGAAAGAACACTGAAGCTTTCTTT. The full variable domain, with the rest looked up from reference TRBV5-6 and TRBJ1-1, is DAGVTQSPTHLIKTRGQQVTLRCSPKSGHDTVSWYQQALGQGPQFIFQYYEEEERQRGNFPDRFSGHQFPNYSSELNVNALLLGDSALYLCASSPRQGRKNTEAFFGQGTRLTVV.

This clonotype was counted at least ten times. V and J are TRBV4-1 and TRBJ2-5, with D perhaps matching TRBD1 (6 bases). Germline V gives CDR1 MGHRA, CDR2 YSYEKL. V lost 4 bases, J lost 4 bases, and 10 bases lay in between. The CDR3 is 13 residues long. CDR3 sequence (DNA): TGCGCCAGCAGCCTCAGGGGCCGAGAGACCCAGTACTTC. It yields the protein CASSLRGRETQYF.

V is TRBV4-1 and J is TRBJ2-4, with 7 bases aligning to TRBD1. Germline V CDR1 and CDR2: MGHRA, YSYEKL. The V and J ends lost 4 bases and 3 bases, in that order; junction bases with no gene match: 6. CDR3 size: 15 residues. CDR3 region: CASSPLRQGKNIQYF. The CDR3 DNA reads as TGCGCCAGCAGCCCCCTCCGACAGGGCAAAAACATTCAGTACTTC.

This clonotype was observed a few times. The V gene is TRBV25-1, the J gene TRBJ1-1; D unclear. The germline V and J ends were trimmed by 1 base and 10 bases, with 13 bases remaining between them. Germline lookup yields CDR1 MGHDK and CDR2 SYGVNS. The CDR3 extends over 13 amino acids. The CDR3 sequence: CASSEFPFLGAFF. CDR3 in DNA: TGTGCCAGCAGTGAATTCCCGTTTTTGGGAGCTTTCTTT.

The CDR3 here is CASSQVGRYVGNIQYF. For the CDR3, the DNA is TGCGCCAGCAGCCAAGTAGGGCGGTACGTTGGAAACATTCAGTACTTC. The V gene is TRBV4-1, the J gene TRBJ2-4; D not certain. The germline gives CDR1 MGHRA, CDR2 YSYEKL. The CDR3 runs to 16 residues. Trimming took 1 base from V and 6 from J, leaving 16 bases between them.